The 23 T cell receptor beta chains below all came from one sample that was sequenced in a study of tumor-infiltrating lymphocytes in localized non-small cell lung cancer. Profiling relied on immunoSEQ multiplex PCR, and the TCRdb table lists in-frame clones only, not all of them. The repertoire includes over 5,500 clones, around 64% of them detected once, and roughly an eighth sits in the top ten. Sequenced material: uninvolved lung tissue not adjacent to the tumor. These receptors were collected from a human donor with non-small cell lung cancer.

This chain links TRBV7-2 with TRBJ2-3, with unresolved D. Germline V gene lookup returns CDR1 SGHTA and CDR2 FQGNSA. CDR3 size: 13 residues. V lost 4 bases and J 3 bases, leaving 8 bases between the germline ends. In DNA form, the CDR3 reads TGTGCCAGCAGCTCTCTACTTACAGATACGCAGTATTTT. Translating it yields CASSSLLTDTQYF.

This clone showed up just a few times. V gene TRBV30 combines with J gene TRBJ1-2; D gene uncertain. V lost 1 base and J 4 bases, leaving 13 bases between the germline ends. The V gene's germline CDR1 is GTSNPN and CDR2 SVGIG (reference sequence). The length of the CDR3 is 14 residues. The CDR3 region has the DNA TGTGCCTGGAGTGAATCGGTGACCCGCTATGGCTACACCTTC. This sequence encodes CAWSESVTRYGYTF.

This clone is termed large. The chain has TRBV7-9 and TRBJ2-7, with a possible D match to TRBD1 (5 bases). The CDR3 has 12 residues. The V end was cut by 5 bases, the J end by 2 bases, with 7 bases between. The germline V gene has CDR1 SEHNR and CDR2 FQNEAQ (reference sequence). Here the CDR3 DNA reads TGTGCCAGCAGCCGACAGACCTACGAGCAGTACTTC. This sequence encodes CASSRQTYEQYF.

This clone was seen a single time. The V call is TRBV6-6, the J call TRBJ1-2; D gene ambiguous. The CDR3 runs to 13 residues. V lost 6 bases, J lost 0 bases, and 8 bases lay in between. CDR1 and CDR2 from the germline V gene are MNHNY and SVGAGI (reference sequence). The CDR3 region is CASSGGANYGYTF. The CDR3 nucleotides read TGTGCCAGCAGCGGCGGCGCTAACTATGGCTACACCTTC.

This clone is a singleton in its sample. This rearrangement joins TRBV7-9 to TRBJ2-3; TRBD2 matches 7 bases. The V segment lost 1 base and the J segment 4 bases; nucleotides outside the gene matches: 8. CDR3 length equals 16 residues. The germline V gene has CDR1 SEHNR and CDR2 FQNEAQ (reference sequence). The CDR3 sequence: CASSLVGGPKADTQYF. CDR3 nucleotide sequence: TGTGCCAGCAGCTTAGTGGGAGGGCCGAAGGCAGATACGCAGTATTTT.

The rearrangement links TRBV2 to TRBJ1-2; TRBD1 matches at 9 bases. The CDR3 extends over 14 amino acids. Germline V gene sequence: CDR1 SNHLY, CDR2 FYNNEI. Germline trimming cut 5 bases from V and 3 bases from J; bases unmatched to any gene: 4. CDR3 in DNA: TGTGCCAGCAGTCTACAGGGGGCAGACTATGGCTACACCTTC. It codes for CASSLQGADYGYTF.

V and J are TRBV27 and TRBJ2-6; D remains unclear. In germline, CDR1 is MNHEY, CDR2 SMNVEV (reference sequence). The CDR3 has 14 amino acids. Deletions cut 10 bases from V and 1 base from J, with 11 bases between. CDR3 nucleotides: TGTGCCACCGACCACATTTCTGGGGCCAACGTCCTGACTTTC. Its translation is CATDHISGANVLTF.

In DNA form, the CDR3 reads TGTGCCAGCAGGGGACAGGGGAACTCGGAGCCCCAGCATTTT. Its translation is CASRGQGNSEPQHF. The rearrangement joins TRBV2 to TRBJ1-5; TRBD1 aligns across 10 bases. The CDR3 extends over 14 amino acids. Germline CDR1 is SNHLY and CDR2 is FYNNEI. V shed 6 bases and J 8 bases; nucleotides not matched to a gene: 7.

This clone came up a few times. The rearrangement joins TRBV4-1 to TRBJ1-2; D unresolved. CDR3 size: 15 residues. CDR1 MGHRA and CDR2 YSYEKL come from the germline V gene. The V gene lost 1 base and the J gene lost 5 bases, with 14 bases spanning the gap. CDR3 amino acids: CASSQGSRPMYGYTF. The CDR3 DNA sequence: TGCGCCAGCAGCCAAGGCAGCAGGCCCATGTATGGCTACACCTTC.

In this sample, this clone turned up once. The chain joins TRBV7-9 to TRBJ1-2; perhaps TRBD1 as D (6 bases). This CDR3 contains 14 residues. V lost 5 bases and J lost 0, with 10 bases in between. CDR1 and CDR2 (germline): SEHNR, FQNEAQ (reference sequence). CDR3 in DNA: TGTGCCAGCAGCAAAAGGGGGGCTAACTATGGCTACACCTTC. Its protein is CASSKRGANYGYTF.

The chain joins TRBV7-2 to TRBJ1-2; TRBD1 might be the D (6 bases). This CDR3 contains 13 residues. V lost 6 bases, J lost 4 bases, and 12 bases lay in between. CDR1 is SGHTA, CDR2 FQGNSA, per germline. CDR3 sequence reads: CASRQQGFYGYTF. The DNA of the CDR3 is TGTGCCAGCAGACAACAGGGATTCTATGGCTACACCTTC.

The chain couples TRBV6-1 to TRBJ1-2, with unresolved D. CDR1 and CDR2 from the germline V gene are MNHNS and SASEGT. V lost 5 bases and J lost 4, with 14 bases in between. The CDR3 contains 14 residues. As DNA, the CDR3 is TGTGCCAGCAGTCCCCCCGGGCAGCTCTATGGCTACACCTTC. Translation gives CASSPPGQLYGYTF.

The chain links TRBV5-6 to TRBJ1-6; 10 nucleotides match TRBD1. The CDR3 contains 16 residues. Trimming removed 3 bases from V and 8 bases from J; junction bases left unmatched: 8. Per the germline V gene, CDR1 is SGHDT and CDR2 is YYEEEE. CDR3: CASSYGTGDNHSPLHF. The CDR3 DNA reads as TGTGCCAGCAGCTATGGGACAGGGGACAATCATTCACCCCTCCACTTT.

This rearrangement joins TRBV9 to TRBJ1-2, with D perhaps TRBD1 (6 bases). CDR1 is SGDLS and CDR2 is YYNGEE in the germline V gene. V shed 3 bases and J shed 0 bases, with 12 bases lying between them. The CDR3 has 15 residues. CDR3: CASSDVGQTNYGYTF. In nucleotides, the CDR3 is TGTGCCAGCAGCGACGTAGGACAGACTAACTATGGCTACACCTTC.

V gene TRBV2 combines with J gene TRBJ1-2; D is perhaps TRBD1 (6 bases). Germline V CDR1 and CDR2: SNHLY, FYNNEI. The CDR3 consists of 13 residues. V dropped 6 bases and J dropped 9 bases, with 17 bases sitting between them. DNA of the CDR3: TGTGCCAGCAGGGGGGGACAAGCTCTGCGCTACACCTTC. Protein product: CASRGGQALRYTF.

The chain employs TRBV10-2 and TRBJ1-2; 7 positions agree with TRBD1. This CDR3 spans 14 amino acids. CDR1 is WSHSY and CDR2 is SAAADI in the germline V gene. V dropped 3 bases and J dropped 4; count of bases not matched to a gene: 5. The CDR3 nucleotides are TGCGCCAGCAGTGATCCAGGGGGTTTCTATGGCTACACCTTC. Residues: CASSDPGGFYGYTF.

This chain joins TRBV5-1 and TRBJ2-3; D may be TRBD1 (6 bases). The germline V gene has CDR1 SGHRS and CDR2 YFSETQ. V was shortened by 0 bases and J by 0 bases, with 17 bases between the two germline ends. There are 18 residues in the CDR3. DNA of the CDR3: TGCGCCAGCAGCTTGGCCTTAGTGGGGGCGACTAGCACAGATACGCAGTATTTT. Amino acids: CASSLALVGATSTDTQYF.

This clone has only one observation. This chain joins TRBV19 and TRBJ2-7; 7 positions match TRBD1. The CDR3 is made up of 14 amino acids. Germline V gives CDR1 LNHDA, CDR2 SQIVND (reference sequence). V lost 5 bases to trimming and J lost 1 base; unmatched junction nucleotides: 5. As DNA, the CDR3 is TGTGCCAGTAGTTACAGGGGAGATTCCTACGAGCAGTACTTC. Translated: CASSYRGDSYEQYF.

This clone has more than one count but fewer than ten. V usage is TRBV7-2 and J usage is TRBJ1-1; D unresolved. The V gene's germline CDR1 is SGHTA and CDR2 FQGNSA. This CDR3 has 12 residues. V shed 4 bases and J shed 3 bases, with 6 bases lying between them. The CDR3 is CASSSSHTEAFF. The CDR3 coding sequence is TGTGCCAGCAGCTCCTCCCACACTGAAGCTTTCTTT.

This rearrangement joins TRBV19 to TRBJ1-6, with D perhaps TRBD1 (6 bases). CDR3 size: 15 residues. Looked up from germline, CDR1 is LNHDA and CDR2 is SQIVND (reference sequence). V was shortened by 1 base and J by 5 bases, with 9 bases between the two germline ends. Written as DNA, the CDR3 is TGTGCCAGTAGTATAGCTGAGGGGGATAATTCACCCCTCCACTTT. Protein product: CASSIAEGDNSPLHF.

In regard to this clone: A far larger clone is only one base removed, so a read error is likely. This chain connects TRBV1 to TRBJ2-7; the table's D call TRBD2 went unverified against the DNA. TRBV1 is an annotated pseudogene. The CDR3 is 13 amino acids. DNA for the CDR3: TGCACCAGCAGCCAAGCTGGAGCGGACGAGCAGTACTTC. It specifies CTSSQAGADEQYF.

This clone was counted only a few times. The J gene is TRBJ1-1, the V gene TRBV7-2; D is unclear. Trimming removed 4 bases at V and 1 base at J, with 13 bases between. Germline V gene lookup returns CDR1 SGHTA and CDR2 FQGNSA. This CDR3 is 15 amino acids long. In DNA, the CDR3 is TGTGCCAGCAGCTATGACTTAACACCGAACACTGAAGCTTTCTTT. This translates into CASSYDLTPNTEAFF.

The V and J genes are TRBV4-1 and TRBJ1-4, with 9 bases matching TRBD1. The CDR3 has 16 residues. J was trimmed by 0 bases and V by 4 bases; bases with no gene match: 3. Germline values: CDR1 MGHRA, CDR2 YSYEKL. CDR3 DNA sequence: TGCGCCAGCAGCCCAGGGGACAGGGCAACTAATGAAAAACTGTTTTTT. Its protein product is CASSPGDRATNEKLFF.